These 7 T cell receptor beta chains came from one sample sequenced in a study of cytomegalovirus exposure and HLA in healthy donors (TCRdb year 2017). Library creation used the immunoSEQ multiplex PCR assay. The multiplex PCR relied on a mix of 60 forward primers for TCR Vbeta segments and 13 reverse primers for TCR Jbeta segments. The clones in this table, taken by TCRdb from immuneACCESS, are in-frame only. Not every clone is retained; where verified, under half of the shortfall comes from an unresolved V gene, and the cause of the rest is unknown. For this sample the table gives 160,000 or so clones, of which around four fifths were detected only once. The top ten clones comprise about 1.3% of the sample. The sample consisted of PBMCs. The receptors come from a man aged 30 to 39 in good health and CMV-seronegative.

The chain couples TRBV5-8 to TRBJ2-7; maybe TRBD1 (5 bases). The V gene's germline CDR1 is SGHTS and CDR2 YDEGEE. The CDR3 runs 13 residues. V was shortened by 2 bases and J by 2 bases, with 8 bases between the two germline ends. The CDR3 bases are TGTGCCAGCAGCTTCCAGGGAACCTACGAGCAGTACTTC. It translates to CASSFQGTYEQYF.

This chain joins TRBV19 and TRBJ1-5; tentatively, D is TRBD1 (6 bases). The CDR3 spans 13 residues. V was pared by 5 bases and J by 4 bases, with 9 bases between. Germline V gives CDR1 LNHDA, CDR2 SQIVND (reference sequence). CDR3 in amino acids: CASSVTGNQPQHF. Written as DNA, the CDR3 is TGTGCCAGTAGTGTAACAGGGAATCAGCCCCAGCATTTT.

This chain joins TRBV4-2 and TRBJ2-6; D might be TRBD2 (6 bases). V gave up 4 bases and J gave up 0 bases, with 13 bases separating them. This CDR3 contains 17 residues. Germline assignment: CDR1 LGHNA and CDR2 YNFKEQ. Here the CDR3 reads CASSRGGLNSGANVLTF. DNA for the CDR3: TGTGCCAGCAGCCGAGGAGGACTAAACTCTGGGGCCAACGTCCTGACTTTC.

DNA of the CDR3: TGTGCCATCAGTCGACAGGACAACTACGAGCAGTACTTC. Translated: CAISRQDNYEQYF. V gene TRBV10-3 combines with J gene TRBJ2-7, with D maybe TRBD1 (6 bases). In germline, CDR1 is ENHRY, CDR2 SYGVKD. CDR3 length equals 13 residues. The ends were cut back, 5 bases at V and 3 bases at J, with 11 bases in the middle.

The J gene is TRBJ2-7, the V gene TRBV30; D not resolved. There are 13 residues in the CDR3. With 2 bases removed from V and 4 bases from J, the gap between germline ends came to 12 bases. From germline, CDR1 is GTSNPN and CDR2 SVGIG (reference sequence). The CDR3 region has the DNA TGTGCCTGGAGTCTAATCAGGCGTTACGAGCAGTACTTC. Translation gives CAWSLIRRYEQYF. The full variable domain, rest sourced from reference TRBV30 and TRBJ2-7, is SQTIHQWPATLVQPVGSPLSLECTVEGTSNPNLYWYRQAAGRGLQLLFYSVGIGQISSEVPQNLSASRPQDRQFILSSKKLLLSDSGFYLCAWSLIRRYEQYFGPGTRLTVT.

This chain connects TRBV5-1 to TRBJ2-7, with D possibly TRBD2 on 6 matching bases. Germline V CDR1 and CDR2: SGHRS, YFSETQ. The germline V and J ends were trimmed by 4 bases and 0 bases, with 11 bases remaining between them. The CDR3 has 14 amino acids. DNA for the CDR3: TGCGCCAGCAGCCGGGAGATGCCCTCCTACGAGCAGTACTTC. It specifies CASSREMPSYEQYF.

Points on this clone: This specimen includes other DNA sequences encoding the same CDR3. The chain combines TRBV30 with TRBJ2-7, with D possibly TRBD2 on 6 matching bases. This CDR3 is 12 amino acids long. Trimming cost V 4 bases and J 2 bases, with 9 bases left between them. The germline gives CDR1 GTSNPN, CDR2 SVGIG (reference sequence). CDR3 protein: CAWTGGTYEQYF. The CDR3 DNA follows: TGTGCCTGGACCGGGGGAACCTACGAGCAGTACTTC.